This T cell receptor beta chain was sequenced during a study of T-cell memory formation after mild COVID-19. Study background: TCR clusters were mostly confined to one donor each.

Concerning this clonotype itself: The antigen is not known.

The CDR3 consists of 16 residues. CDR1 DFQATT and CDR2 SNEGSKA come from the germline V gene (reference sequence). V lost 0 bases, J lost 5 bases, and 8 bases stayed unmatched. Constant-segment-primed 5'RACE gave TCR alpha and TCR beta cDNA libraries with sample barcodes and UMIs. One entry per CDR3 protein, called by TCRdb with MiXCR from the 5' RACE reads. The sample contains some 190,000 distinct CDR3 sequences, 15% to 20% of which appear only once. Study-wide findings and caveats: CD4+ contracting clones were found mainly in CM and EM, and CD8+ ones in EMRA.

This chain uses TRBV20-1 with TRBJ2-5; 11 bases are a match to TRBD2. The source of this sequence is an adult woman who had mild COVID-19 (a few samples of this study predate the infection). Cell type and time point are not known. Source material: PBMCs or a T cell subset sorted from them (not recorded which). CDR3 residues: CSARDPIAGGHETQYF. In DNA form, the CDR3 reads TGCAGTGCTAGAGACCCGATAGCGGGAGGGCATGAGACCCAGTACTTC.